This T cell receptor (beta chain) was sequenced in a study of cytomegalovirus exposure and HLA in healthy donors. Overall study: The same platform as the 666 first-cohort repertoires was used for the 130 or so validation repertoires, a later analysis reported.

Method: immunoSEQ multiplex PCR; TCRdb's copy keeps in-frame clones and lacks some. The sample has 130,000 to 150,000 clones, less than 90% seen once. Regarding the study as a whole: Listed as cytomegalovirus-associated were 164 TCR beta chains. In vitro experiments confirmed that three CMV-associated chains were specific for CMV antigens. The classifier reportedly diagnosed cytomegalovirus status with high specificity and sensitivity.

The CDR3 runs 13 residues. CDR1 is LNHNV and CDR2 is YYDKDF in the germline V gene (reference sequence). V lost 5 bases, J lost 10 bases, and 15 bases lay in between. Details on this clone: What it binds is not known.

The clonotype comes from a man between 18 and 29 years old in good health and CMV-seronegative. The sequenced sample consisted of PBMCs. V is TRBV15 and J is TRBJ2-1; D is unresolved. The CDR3 is CATSGLPEGEQFF. In nucleotides, the CDR3 is TGTGCCACCAGCGGGCTACCGGAAGGAGAGCAGTTCTTC. Complete variable domain (other parts from reference TRBV15 and TRBJ2-1): DAMVIQNPRYQVTQFGKPVTLSCSQTLNHNVMYWYQQKSSQAPKLLFHYYDKDFNNEADTPDNFQSRRPNTSFCFLDIRSPGLGDTAMYLCATSGLPEGEQFFGPGTRLTVL.